These T cell receptor beta chains were read from a single sample in a study of PD-1 blockade in classical Hodgkin lymphoma. Repertoires were generated with immunoSEQ multiplex PCR, while TCRdb's copy carries only in-frame clones and drops some. This sample yields tens of thousands of clones, of which 70% to 80% are seen a single time; about 20% belongs to the top ten. The sequencing here drew on peripheral blood mononuclear cells (PBMCs), taken before the fourth cycle of nivolumab. Receptors were obtained from a human donor with classical Hodgkin lymphoma. Both conserved end residues are part of each CDR3. The D gene is left open where the match is weak.

D	J	V	CDR3
TRBD1	TRBJ1-1	TRBV6-5	CASSYSGTGDTEAFF
.	TRBJ1-1	TRBV14	CASSQAWAAGVPEAFF
TRBD1	TRBJ1-1	TRBV2	CASSLTGGTEAFF
TRBD1	TRBJ1-1	TRBV30	CACSDRGTEAFF
.	TRBJ1-5	TRBV6-5	CASSYTAGQPQHF
.	TRBJ2-7	TRBV5-6	CASSLGTQGYEQYF
.	TRBJ2-1	TRBV7-2	CASSLVVGGLVSVNEQFF
TRBD1	TRBJ2-4	TRBV7-2	CASSPRQGLVAKNIQYF
TRBD1	TRBJ2-2	TRBV5-1	CASSSQGDTGELFF
.	TRBJ1-1	TRBV7-3	CASSPGLLGTEAFF
TRBD1	TRBJ1-3	TRBV29-1	CSVGTGVDTIYF
.	TRBJ2-3	TRBV2	CASSAWGPLTQYF
.	TRBJ2-5	TRBV6-5	CASSPGPGETQYF
TRBD2	TRBJ2-3	TRBV5-4	CASSLGLAGVTQYF
.	TRBJ2-7	TRBV10-1	CASSESGYEQYF
.	TRBJ2-5	TRBV30	CAWSPGEVTQYF
TRBD2	TRBJ2-5	TRBV7-9	CASSPGLAEETQYF
.	TRBJ2-5	TRBV6-5	CASSYRPEETQYF
.	TRBJ2-7	TRBV18	CASSPTGGGTGSYEQYF
.	TRBJ1-5	TRBV2	CASSESDRPNQPQHF
.	TRBJ1-1	TRBV19	CASMTAIPTTTNTEAFF
TRBD1	TRBJ2-7	TRBV10-3	CAISEIPRRTGGSYEQYF
.	TRBJ1-3	TRBV11-2	CASSLAGGTGNTIYF
.	TRBJ1-2	TRBV27	CASSPNSDSSNYGYTF
.	TRBJ2-7	TRBV9	CASSVMAGEAYEQYF
.	TRBJ2-4	TRBV30	CAWSREEGKNIQYF
.	TRBJ2-7	TRBV19	CASSIAQGREQYF
.	TRBJ1-2	TRBV15	CATSREGGANYGYTF
.	TRBJ1-4	TRBV21-1	CASSNKRTTTNEKLFF
.	TRBJ2-7	TRBV7-2	CASSLLLASSSYEQYF
.	TRBJ1-6	TRBV11-1	CASSLNMGLNSPLHF
TRBD1	TRBJ1-1	TRBV5-1	CASSFSTGTGGVTEAFF
.	TRBJ2-1	TRBV4-3	CASSQDPTPYNEQFF
.	TRBJ2-2	TRBV7-2	CASSWDKGNTGELFF
.	TRBJ1-1	TRBV27	CASTSFRGGLTEAFF
TRBD2	TRBJ2-1	TRBV6-6	CASSPAGTTNNEQFF
TRBD2	TRBJ2-1	TRBV6-5	CASSYGAGGINEQFF
.	TRBJ2-3	TRBV7-9	CASSQRGGTDTQYF
TRBD2	TRBJ2-7	TRBV6-6	CASVTSGRAGEQYF
.	TRBJ1-2	TRBV6-4	CASSLTPGLGYTF
.	TRBJ2-7	TRBV5-5	CASRLWGTYEQYF
.	TRBJ1-1	TRBV27	CASSPRGSEAFF
.	TRBJ2-3	TRBV7-8	CASSSRGLATSTDTQYF
TRBD2	TRBJ2-4	TRBV4-1	CASSQVGTSGAKNIQYF
TRBD1	TRBJ2-3	TRBV15	CATSRGTGLSDTQYF
.	TRBJ1-2	TRBV11-3	CASSLEAGDYGYTF
.	TRBJ2-7	TRBV2	CASTMRDSSYEQYF
.	TRBJ1-1	TRBV7-9	CASKTSNTEAFF
TRBD1	TRBJ1-5	TRBV10-1	CARWVSILERDRESSNQPQHF
.	TRBJ2-3	TRBV18	CASSPRTFTDTQYF
.	TRBJ2-5	TRBV15	CATSQTGARGTQYF
TRBD2	TRBJ2-5	TRBV5-4	CASSLGGRAQETQYF
.	TRBJ2-2	TRBV9	CASSSGPPVGELFF
.	TRBJ2-6	TRBV7-3	CASSPGRGLAGANVLTF
.	TRBJ1-1	TRBV19	CASSMDANTEAFF
TRBD1	TRBJ2-7	TRBV27	CASSRQGNSYEQYF
.	TRBJ1-1	TRBV6-1	CASSISGGGTEAFF
.	TRBJ2-1	TRBV27	CASNGPWDEQFF
.	TRBJ2-7	TRBV30	CAWSRGRLEQYF